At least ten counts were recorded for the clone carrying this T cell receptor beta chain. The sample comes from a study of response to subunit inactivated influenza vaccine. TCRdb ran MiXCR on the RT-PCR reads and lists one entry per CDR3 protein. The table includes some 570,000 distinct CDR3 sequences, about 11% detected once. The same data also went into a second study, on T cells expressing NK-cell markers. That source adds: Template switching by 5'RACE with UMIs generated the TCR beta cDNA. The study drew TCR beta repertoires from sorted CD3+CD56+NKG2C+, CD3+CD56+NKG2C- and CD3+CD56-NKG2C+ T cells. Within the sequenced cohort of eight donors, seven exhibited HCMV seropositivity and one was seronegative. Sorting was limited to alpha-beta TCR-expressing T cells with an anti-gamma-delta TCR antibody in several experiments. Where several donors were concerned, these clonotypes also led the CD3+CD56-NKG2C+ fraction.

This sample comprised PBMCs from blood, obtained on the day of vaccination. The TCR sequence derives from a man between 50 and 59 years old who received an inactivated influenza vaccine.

The chain's CDR3 is CASSVVKGQNTEAFF. CDR3 sequence (DNA): TGTGCCAGCAGCGTAGTCAAAGGCCAGAACACTGAAGCTTTCTTT. This sequence joins TRBV9 and TRBJ1-1; D not certain. The germline V gene has CDR1 SGDLS and CDR2 YYNGEE. Trimming cost V 0 bases and J 1 base, with 10 bases left between them. The CDR3 is 15 residues long.